These T cell receptor beta chains were read from a single sample in a study of T cell responses to AZD1222 COVID-19 vaccine. Profiled with immunoSEQ multiplex PCR; TCRdb holds only in-frame clones, not every one. The sample holds fewer than 150,000 clones, 87% seen once. The sample in question was peripheral blood, obtained on day 0 of AZD1222 vaccination. The receptors come from an adult in good health. The CDR3 runs from the conserved cysteine through the conserved F or W. Each record gives: D gene, V gene, clone size, J gene, CDR3 DNA, CDR3 protein. D genes are given only for firm matches. Clone size, where shown, is once, few, many, or a class for clones that have expanded.

TRBD2	TRBV7-9	.	TRBJ2-2	TGTGCCAGCAGCTTAGTTCTAGCGGTAATGAACACCGGGGAGCTGTTTTTT	CASSLVLAVMNTGELFF
.	TRBV29-1	.	TRBJ1-1	TGCAGCGTTGTCGGGACCCCTCGGTCTCGGGACACTGAAGCTTTCTTT	CSVVGTPRSRDTEAFF
TRBD1	TRBV2	.	TRBJ2-5	TGTGCCAGCAGTCACTCCGGGACAGGGATGGAGACCCAGTACTTC	CASSHSGTGMETQYF
TRBD2	TRBV4-3	.	TRBJ2-7	TGCGCCAGCAGCCAAGAATATGGCGGGGGGTCTGATGAGCAGTACTTC	CASSQEYGGGSDEQYF
.	TRBV12-3/TRBV12-4	.	TRBJ1-4	TGTGCCACTAGAGGGGGTTATAATGAAAAACTGTTTTTT	CATRGGYNEKLFF
TRBD1	TRBV6-6	.	TRBJ2-4	TGTGCCAGCACCGACCGGACAGGGCCCAAAAACATTCAGTACTTC	CASTDRTGPKNIQYF
TRBD1	TRBV6-5	once	TRBJ1-6	TGTGCCAGCTCAAGGAGACAGGGGAACTCACCCCTCCACTTT	CASSRRQGNSPLHF
.	TRBV14	.	TRBJ2-1	TGTGCCAGCAGCCAAGGCCCCTTAGTCGGATACAATGAGCAGTTCTTC	CASSQGPLVGYNEQFF
TRBD2	TRBV11-2	.	TRBJ2-4	TGTGCCAGCACCGAATCCGGGACTATAAACATTCAGTACTTC	CASTESGTINIQYF
TRBD2	TRBV2	.	TRBJ2-7	TGTGCCAGTCAGAACCCGGGACTAGGGGGATACGAGCAGTACTTC	CASQNPGLGGYEQYF
.	TRBV21-1	.	TRBJ1-2	TGTGCCAGCAGCAAAGAACCGATCACCCCTCTCTCTGGCTACACCTTC	CASSKEPITPLSGYTF
.	TRBV3-1/TRBV3-2	.	TRBJ1-1	TGTGCCAGCACCCGCGGGACTGAAGCTTTCTTT	CASTRGTEAFF
TRBD1	TRBV7-9	once	TRBJ1-1	TGTGCCAGCAGCGCCGGGACAGGGGGAACTGAAGCTTTCTTT	CASSAGTGGTEAFF
.	TRBV6-5	.	TRBJ1-5	TGTGCCAGCAGTCCTTCTCGGGGAAATCAGCCCCAGCATTTT	CASSPSRGNQPQHF
.	TRBV2	.	TRBJ2-3	TGTGCCAGCCTCCTTAAAATTGGCAGGGGTACAGATACGCAGTATTTT	CASLLKIGRGTDTQYF
.	TRBV29-1	.	TRBJ2-1	TGCAGCGTTTGGTTTGGCGAGATCTACAATGAGCAGTTCTTC	CSVWFGEIYNEQFF
.	TRBV4-1	.	TRBJ1-4	TGCGCCAGCAGCCAAGTTATGGAAAAACTGTTTTTT	CASSQVMEKLFF
TRBD2	TRBV4-1	once	TRBJ2-7	TGCGCCAGCAGCCGTAGGCACGGGGGGGGCTCCTACGAGCAGTACTTC	CASSRRHGGGSYEQYF
.	TRBV7-3	once	TRBJ1-1	TGTGCCAGCAGCTTAATGGGGCAGTCTACCGCTTTCTTT	CASSLMGQSTAFF
.	TRBV24-1	few	TRBJ1-4	TGTGCCACCAGTGAGCCGGCTCGGGGTAATGAAAAACTGTTTTTT	CATSEPARGNEKLFF
TRBD2	TRBV28	.	TRBJ2-7	TGTGCCAGCCGGCGGGGGGCTTCCTACGAGCAGTACTTC	CASRRGASYEQYF
.	TRBV4-2	.	TRBJ1-2	TGTGCCAGCAGCCAAGTTATAAGGGAGGCAGGCTACTATGGCTACACCTTC	CASSQVIREAGYYGYTF
TRBD1	TRBV7-8	once	TRBJ1-6	TGTGCCACCACAGGGGGTAATTCACCCCTCCACTTT	CATTGGNSPLHF
.	TRBV2	.	TRBJ2-1	TGTGCCAGCATGCCGAGAGCGGGTGACAATGAGCAGTTCTTC	CASMPRAGDNEQFF